This T cell receptor beta chain is drawn from a study of blood T cell repertoires in COVID-19. Background on the study: The origin of the acute and convalescent COVID-19 samples was the United States, Italy and Spain. T cells, B-cell-depleted T cells, or PBMCs supplied cDNA or gDNA.

As for this clone: Other DNA variants within this sample encode the same CDR3.

Authors' analysis steps: Reference gene primer amplification gave estimated nucleated cell counts. Produced via immunoSEQ multiplex PCR; TCRdb's table is partial and in-frame only. D and trimming come from the DNA, and the V and J calls and clone size come from that table. This table holds a few hundred thousand clones, roughly 88% found once. The Seattle site enrolled patients during active infection and followed them longitudinally. Germline CDR1 is MNHEY and CDR2 is SVGAGI. V lost 6 bases, J lost 3 bases, and 5 bases stayed unmatched. The CDR3 extends over 14 amino acids. The rearrangement joins TRBV6-5 to TRBJ1-2; 9 bases line up with TRBD1. The specimen was peripheral blood. The receptor's source is a woman in her forties or fifties with COVID-19, enrolled during active disease. CDR3 loop: CASSLQGADYGYTF. The CDR3 DNA sequence: TGTGCCAGCAGCCTACAGGGGGCGGACTATGGCTACACCTTC.